The 10 T cell receptor beta chains reported below all come from one sample, sequenced in a study of radiation and T cells in renal cell carcinoma. Profiling relied on immunoSEQ multiplex PCR, and the TCRdb table lists in-frame clones only, not all of them. The sample has about 83,000 clones; over 80% are singletons. Described time point: blood 4 weeks post-SBRT, at nephrectomy. Noted treatment: 15 Gy SBRT to primary tumor, nephrectomy 4 weeks later. The sample here was blood, taken from a patient whose treatment included radiotherapy and nephrectomy. These TCRs come from a woman aged 55-69 years with renal cell carcinoma.

The rearrangement links TRBV5-7 to TRBJ2-5; D unresolved. TRBV5-7 is given ORF status, its function remaining uncertain. The V end lost 7 bases, the J end lost 5 bases, and 12 bases lay between the germline ends. The length of the CDR3 is 12 residues. The CDR3 region has the DNA TGTGCCAGCCCATCGCCTCCTGAGACCCAGTACTTC. Protein sequence: CASPSPPETQYF.

This chain joins TRBV2 and TRBJ2-2; perhaps TRBD2 as D (6 bases). The CDR3 totals 15 residues. Germline V gives CDR1 SNHLY, CDR2 FYNNEI. Trimming took off 2 bases at V and 3 bases at J, with 10 bases between the two ends. CDR3 amino acids: CASSESGAHTGELFF. As DNA, the CDR3 is TGTGCCAGCAGTGAATCGGGAGCACACACCGGGGAGCTGTTTTTT.

This clone was seen only once. The gene calls are TRBV5-1 and TRBJ1-1, with D uncertain. The V and J ends lost 0 bases and 1 base respectively, with 7 bases between them. Germline V gene lookup returns CDR1 SGHRS and CDR2 YFSETQ. The length of the CDR3 is 14 residues. The CDR3 sequence: CASSLGGSNTEAFF. The DNA for the CDR3 is TGCGCCAGCAGCTTGGGTGGGTCGAACACTGAAGCTTTCTTT.

This clone was counted once. The chain couples TRBV11-3 to TRBJ2-1; D gene unclear. Trimming stripped 1 base from V and 6 bases from J, with 7 bases between. Germline assignment: CDR1 SGHNT and CDR2 YENEEA. The CDR3 runs 13 residues. The CDR3 DNA follows: TGTGCCAGCAGCTTAGTACCAACCAATGAGCAGTTCTTC. It yields the protein CASSLVPTNEQFF.

The genes are TRBV9 and TRBJ2-5; 12 nucleotides align to TRBD1. Germline V gene data show CDR1 as SGDLS and CDR2 as YYNGEE. V shed 4 bases and J 5 bases; nucleotides not matched to a gene: 12. The CDR3 contains 17 residues. CDR3 nucleotide sequence: TGTGCCAGCAGCACCCGGGACAGGGGGCCCGTAGTCGAGACCCAGTACTTC. This codes for CASSTRDRGPVVETQYF. Full variable domain (rest looked up from reference TRBV9 and TRBJ2-5): DSGVTQTPKHLITATGQRVTLRCSPRSGDLSVYWYQQSLDQGLQFLIQYYNGEERAKGNILERFSAQQFPDLHSELNLSSLELGDSALYFCASSTRDRGPVVETQYFGPGTRLLVL.

The V and J genes are TRBV5-1 and TRBJ2-1; perhaps TRBD1 as D (6 bases). CDR1 is SGHRS, CDR2 YFSETQ, per germline. Trimming shortened V by 2 bases and J by 0 bases, and 12 bases separated the two germline ends. The CDR3 loop spans 16 amino acids. The CDR3 nucleotides are TGCGCCAGCAGCTTAGACAGGATAAGCTCCTACAATGAGCAGTTCTTC. This codes for CASSLDRISSYNEQFF.

This sequence joins TRBV2 and TRBJ2-7; the match to TRBD2 covers 8 bases. After removal of 6 bases from V and 7 bases from J, the junction contained 5 bases not matched to a gene. The CDR3 runs to 12 residues. Germline V lookup: CDR1 SNHLY, CDR2 FYNNEI. For the CDR3, the DNA is TGTGCCAGCAGGGAACTAGCGGTGGAGCAGTACTTC. It encodes CASRELAVEQYF.

V usage is TRBV11-2 and J usage is TRBJ2-6; weak D call: TRBD2 (6 bases). CDR1 is SGHAT and CDR2 is FQNNGV in the germline V gene. This CDR3 is built from 16 residues. V shed 5 bases and J shed 4 bases, with 15 bases lying between them. The CDR3 DNA reads as TGTGCCAGCAGCCCCGCCCGGGGGTTCGGGGCCAACGTCCTGACTTTC. This codes for CASSPARGFGANVLTF.

The chain has TRBV18 and TRBJ1-2; D is possibly TRBD1 (5 bases). Germline lookup yields CDR1 KGHSH and CDR2 LQKENI. The CDR3 is 13 amino acids. Trimming stripped 6 bases from V and 2 bases from J, with 10 bases between. Written as DNA, the CDR3 is TGTGCCAGCTCGCCAGGGTTGAACTATGGCTACACCTTC. This gives the protein CASSPGLNYGYTF.

This chain connects TRBV18 to TRBJ1-2; D remains ambiguous. The ends were cut back, 2 bases at V and 0 bases at J, with 7 bases in the middle. The CDR3 totals 14 residues. Germline V gene data show CDR1 as KGHSH and CDR2 as LQKENI. The CDR3 spells CASSPGEANYGYTF. CDR3 DNA sequence: TGTGCCAGCTCACCAGGAGAAGCTAACTATGGCTACACCTTC.